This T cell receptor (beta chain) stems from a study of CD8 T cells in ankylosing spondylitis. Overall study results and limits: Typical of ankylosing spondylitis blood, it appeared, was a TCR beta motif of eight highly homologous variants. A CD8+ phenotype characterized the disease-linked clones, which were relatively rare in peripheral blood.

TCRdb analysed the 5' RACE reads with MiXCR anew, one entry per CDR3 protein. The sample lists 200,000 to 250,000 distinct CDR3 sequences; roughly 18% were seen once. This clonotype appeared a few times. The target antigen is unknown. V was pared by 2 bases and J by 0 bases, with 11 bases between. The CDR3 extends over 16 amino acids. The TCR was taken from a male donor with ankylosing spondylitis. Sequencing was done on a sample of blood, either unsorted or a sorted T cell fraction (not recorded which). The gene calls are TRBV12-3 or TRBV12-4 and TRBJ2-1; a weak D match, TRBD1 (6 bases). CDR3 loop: CASSLRDRSSYNEQFF. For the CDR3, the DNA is TGTGCCAGCAGTTTACGAGACAGGAGCTCCTACAATGAGCAGTTCTTC.